This T cell receptor (beta chain) derives from a study of blood T cell repertoires in COVID-19. Overall study: Samples taken during acute and convalescent COVID-19 were collected in the United States, Italy and Spain. T cells, B-cell-depleted T cells, or PBMCs provided the cDNA or gDNA that served as material.

Germline lookup yields CDR1 LGHNA and CDR2 YNFKEQ. The CDR3 covers 18 residues. V was pared by 0 bases and J by 1 base, with 10 bases of the junction left unmatched. This clone has just a few counts. The authors' processing: From reference gene primer amplification, estimates of nucleated cell counts were derived. Repertoires were generated with immunoSEQ multiplex PCR, while TCRdb's copy carries only in-frame clones and drops some. The V and J calls and clone size come from that table; D and trimming were worked out from the DNA. This table has 150,000 to 200,000 clones, roughly 90% appearing once. This TCR was sampled from a man aged 50 to 60 with acute or convalescent COVID-19. V is TRBV4-2 and J is TRBJ2-5, with TRBD2 matching over 8 bases. The sequencing input was peripheral blood. CDR3 loop: CASSQEPGGGGFQETQYF. The CDR3, as DNA: TGTGCCAGCAGCCAAGAACCCGGGGGCGGGGGGTTCCAAGAGACCCAGTACTTC.